The present entry profiles one T cell receptor (beta chain) with its context. This sample stems from a study of human T cells and chemical hapten exposure. Using its own MiXCR run on the RACE reads, TCRdb lists one record per CDR3 protein. The data hold roughly 130,000 distinct CDR3 sequences, with approximately 9.5% observed a single time. Time point in this sample: healthy volunteer bleed at 2 weeks. It was from unfractionated whole blood that total RNA was extracted. Trimming shortened V by 3 bases and J by 1 base, and 9 bases separated the two germline ends. The CDR3 consists of 14 residues. Germline V lookup: CDR1 MNHEY, CDR2 SMNVEV (reference sequence).

The gene calls are TRBV27 and TRBJ1-1; a weak D match, TRBD1 (5 bases). The material sequenced was whole blood. This receptor was obtained from a male donor in good health. Some clones in this sample may be carry-over from other donors' samples. In DNA form, the CDR3 reads TGTGCCAGCAGTTTTGCAGGGCAGAACACTGAAGCTTTCTTT. It translates to CASSFAGQNTEAFF.